This TCR beta chain appears in the sequencing data of a study of response to subunit inactivated influenza vaccine. MiXCR was run by TCRdb on the RT-PCR reads, yielding one entry per CDR3 protein. Here the sample spans 650,000 to 700,000 distinct CDR3 sequences, roughly 14% being singletons. The receptor was isolated from a man aged 50 or older who received an inactivated influenza vaccine. The sample in question was PBMCs from blood, obtained 11 to 12 days after vaccination.

DNA for the CDR3: TGTGCCAGCAGGGGACAGGAATACAATGAGCAGTTCTTC. It codes for CASRGQEYNEQFF. The rearrangement links TRBV7-2 to TRBJ2-1; TRBD1 agrees at 8 bases. With 6 bases clipped from V and 4 bases from J, the junction kept 2 bases outside the gene matches. Germline values: CDR1 SGHTA, CDR2 FQGNSA. This CDR3 region has 13 residues.